Listed here are 27 T cell receptor beta chains from one sample, sequenced in a study of shared clonotypes between healthy human individuals. The data were produced by immunoSEQ multiplex PCR, yet TCRdb's version contains in-frame clones alone and is incomplete. The sample records 100,000 to 120,000 clones, around 65% being singletons. Material: memory CD8+ T cells sorted from blood. As for subset: CD45RO+ cells pooled with CCR7-negative TemRA cells. The receptors were gathered from a woman in her 30s in good health.

The J gene is TRBJ1-5, the V gene TRBV28; tentatively, D is TRBD1 (6 bases). Trimming took off 4 bases at V and 0 bases at J, with 22 bases between the two ends. The CDR3 has 19 amino acids. From germline, CDR1 is MDHEN and CDR2 SYDVKM. The CDR3 sequence: CASSSRQAYVGYSNQPQHF. CDR3 in DNA: TGTGCCAGCAGTTCCCGACAGGCCTACGTGGGGTATAGCAATCAGCCCCAGCATTTT.

This chain joins TRBV29-1 and TRBJ2-5; 8 positions agree with TRBD1. The DNA end is more similar to TRBJ2-7, so the J call may be wrong. This CDR3 contains 13 residues. Germline CDR1 SQVTM, CDR2 ANQGSEA. The CDR3 region has the DNA TGCAGCGTTTCGACAGGGGATGGAAGCGAGCAGTACTTC. Residues: CSVSTGDGSEQYF.

J is TRBJ1-5 and V is TRBV2; D may be TRBD1 (5 bases). The CDR3 covers 14 residues. V was cut by 6 bases and J by 7 bases, with 16 bases left in between. Germline V gene lookup returns CDR1 SNHLY and CDR2 FYNNEI. Here the CDR3 DNA reads TGTGCCAGCAGCGCCGGGACCCGAGGGCAGCCCCAGCATTTT. Residues: CASSAGTRGQPQHF.

In this sample, this clone turned up once. The rearrangement uses TRBV6-5 and TRBJ1-4, with D unclear. Trimming removed 5 bases at V and 5 bases at J, with 15 bases between. In germline, CDR1 is MNHEY, CDR2 SVGAGI. The CDR3 is 15 residues long. CDR3 in DNA: TGTGCCAGCAGTCCTTCGAGCTACGTGAATGAAAAACTGTTTTTT. Amino acid sequence: CASSPSSYVNEKLFF.

This clone was recorded only once. The rearrangement joins TRBV11-2 to TRBJ2-1; TRBD2 agrees at 7 bases. Germline V lookup: CDR1 SGHAT, CDR2 FQNNGV. Trimming took 5 bases from V and 8 from J; bases not matched to a gene: 3. The CDR3 contains 12 residues. The CDR3 nucleotides are TGTGCCAGCAGCCATACTAGCGATGAGCAGTTCTTC. Its protein is CASSHTSDEQFF.

The chain combines TRBV5-1 with TRBJ2-7; D gene ambiguous. This CDR3 is 12 amino acids long. Between the trimmed V and J ends, which lost 2 bases and 2 bases, there was a span of 5 bases. The germline V gene encodes CDR1 SGHRS and CDR2 YFSETQ. CDR3 loop: CASSLPTYEQYF. The CDR3 nucleotides are TGCGCCAGCAGCTTACCCACCTACGAGCAGTACTTC.

J is TRBJ1-5 and V is TRBV5-8; 7 bases match TRBD1. Germline CDR1 and CDR2: SGHTS and YDEGEE. The CDR3 length is 15 residues. V lost 3 bases and J lost 2; bases outside the gene matches: 5. The CDR3 protein is CASSSTGSGNQPQHF. In DNA form, the CDR3 reads TGTGCCAGCAGCTCGACAGGGTCAGGCAATCAGCCCCAGCATTTT.

The CDR3 sequence is CASSPQNRDRGDGEQYF. DNA of the CDR3: TGTGCCAGCAGCCCCCAAAACCGGGACAGGGGGGATGGCGAGCAGTACTTC. The V and J genes are TRBV21-1 and TRBJ2-7; the table assigns TRBD1, which was not confirmed against the DNA. TRBV21-1 is flagged as a pseudogene. The CDR3 covers 17 residues.

The V call is TRBV6-4, the J call TRBJ2-2; D gene uncertain. The CDR3 loop spans 15 amino acids. Germline values: CDR1 MRHNA, CDR2 SNTAGT. The V gene lost 5 bases and the J gene lost 5 bases, with 15 bases spanning the gap. The CDR3 nucleotides read TGTGCCAGCAGTACGGACCCCGGAACGACCGGGGAGCTGTTTTTT. This sequence encodes CASSTDPGTTGELFF.

This clone turned up a few times. The rearrangement links TRBV27 to TRBJ2-7, with D tentatively TRBD1 (6 bases). From germline, CDR1 is MNHEY and CDR2 SMNVEV (reference sequence). Trimming stripped 10 bases from V and 2 bases from J, with 15 bases between. The CDR3 loop spans 13 amino acids. The DNA for the CDR3 is TGTGCCACCAGGGGCAGCGAGACCTACGAGCAGTACTTC. This codes for CATRGSETYEQYF.

The V gene is TRBV7-9, the J gene TRBJ1-3, with TRBD1 as a possible D gene (6 bases). CDR1 is SEHNR, CDR2 FQNEAQ, per germline (reference sequence). V lost 7 bases, J lost 0 bases, and 19 bases lay in between. The CDR3 length is 17 residues. Written as DNA, the CDR3 is TGTGCCAGCACCCCCTATCCGGGACACTTCTCTGGAAACACCATATATTTT. Amino acids: CASTPYPGHFSGNTIYF. Using reference TRBV7-9 and TRBJ1-3 for the parts outside the CDR3, the full variable domain is DTGVSQNPRHKITKRGQNVTFRCDPISEHNRLYWYRQTLGQGPEFLTYFQNEAQLEKSRLLSDRFSAERPKGSFSTLEIQRTEQGDSAMYLCASTPYPGHFSGNTIYFGEGSWLTVV.

This clone has more than one count but fewer than ten. A single base is all that separates this from a far larger clone, so a read error is likely. Other DNA sequences from this sample encode an identical CDR3 as well. The chain combines TRBV4-1 with TRBJ2-7; 10 bases are a match to TRBD2. CDR1 and CDR2 (germline): MGHRA, YSYEKL. With 0 bases clipped from V and 5 bases from J, the junction kept 7 bases outside the gene matches. This CDR3 is built from 16 residues. CDR3 amino acids: CASSQEGAGGPNEQYF. The CDR3, as DNA: TGCGCCAGCAGCCAAGAAGGAGCGGGAGGGCCGAACGAGCAGTACTTC.

V and J are TRBV6-5 and TRBJ2-7; D might be TRBD1 or TRBD2, each matching 5 bases. The CDR3 is made up of 14 amino acids. Germline V gene data show CDR1 as MNHEY and CDR2 as SVGAGI. Deletions cut 3 bases from V and 6 bases from J, with 15 bases between. The CDR3 DNA follows: TGTGCCAGCAGTTATTGGGGGAGTATAAGCGAGCAGTACTTC. Translation: CASSYWGSISEQYF.

This clone was detected only a few times. Other DNA sequences in this sample translate to the same CDR3. This sequence joins TRBV5-1 and TRBJ2-2; TRBD1 matches 8 bases. The CDR3 length is 14 residues. The V segment lost 5 bases and the J segment 4 bases; nucleotides outside the gene matches: 4. The germline V gene encodes CDR1 SGHRS and CDR2 YFSETQ. CDR3 residues: CASRVTGATGELFF. The DNA for the CDR3 is TGCGCCAGCAGAGTGACAGGGGCCACCGGGGAGCTGTTTTTT.

This clone was picked up many times. The chain recombines TRBV18 with TRBJ1-1; the match to TRBD1 covers 7 bases. The CDR3 runs 14 residues. The germline V gene has CDR1 KGHSH and CDR2 LQKENI. V was pared by 5 bases and J by 1 base, with 4 bases of the junction left unmatched. The CDR3 here is CASSKEGANTEAFF. Here the CDR3 DNA reads TGTGCCAGCTCAAAGGAGGGGGCGAACACTGAAGCTTTCTTT.

This chain connects TRBV7-6 to TRBJ2-2, with 7 nucleotides matching TRBD2. CDR1 SGHVS and CDR2 FNYEAQ come from the germline V gene. The V and J ends lost 3 bases and 4 bases, in that order; junction bases with no gene match: 11. The CDR3 has 17 residues. The CDR3: CASSFVVAGDSTGELFF. CDR3 nucleotide sequence: TGTGCCAGCAGCTTCGTCGTGGCGGGAGACAGCACCGGGGAGCTGTTTTTT. Full variable domain (missing parts from reference TRBV7-6 and TRBJ2-2): GAGVSQSPRYKVTKRGQDVALRCDPISGHVSLYWYRQALGQGPEFLTYFNYEAQQDKSGLPNDRFSAERPEGSISTLTIQRTEQRDSAMYRCASSFVVAGDSTGELFFGEGSRLTVL.

The chain carries TRBV2 and TRBJ1-5; D is unresolved. This CDR3 is built from 14 residues. Germline V gene sequence: CDR1 SNHLY, CDR2 FYNNEI. V dropped 2 bases and J dropped 7 bases, with 12 bases sitting between them. Here the CDR3 reads CASSENGFNQPQHF. The CDR3 DNA reads as TGTGCCAGCAGTGAAAATGGCTTCAACCAGCCCCAGCATTTT.

The chain uses TRBV9 and TRBJ2-7; 7 nucleotides agree with TRBD1. V was pared by 0 bases and J by 3 bases, with 6 bases of the junction left unmatched. CDR1 is SGDLS and CDR2 is YYNGEE in the germline V gene. This CDR3 has 15 residues. The DNA for the CDR3 is TGTGCCAGCAGCGTAGGAGGGGACAGTTACTACGAGCAGTACTTC. Amino acid sequence: CASSVGGDSYYEQYF.

The sample holds many counts of this clone. The CDR3 nucleotides are TGTGCCAGCAGCCAGGCTCTAGCGGCCCGCCGCGAGACCCAGTACTTC. Translated, it gives CASSQALAARRETQYF. The chain is built from TRBV7-2 and TRBJ2-5, with 7 bases lining up with TRBD2. In germline, CDR1 is SGHTA, CDR2 FQGNSA. There are 16 residues in the CDR3. Trimming cost V 5 bases and J 5 bases; bases outside gene matches: 14.

This clone was seen a handful of times. The chain carries TRBV28 and TRBJ1-2; D remains ambiguous. The CDR3 length is 15 residues. Between the trimmed V and J ends, which lost 6 bases and 3 bases, there was a span of 17 bases. Per germline, CDR1 MDHEN and CDR2 SYDVKM. CDR3 residues: CASRNSASTHYGYTF. The CDR3, as DNA: TGTGCCAGCAGGAACTCGGCTAGCACACACTATGGCTACACCTTC.

J is TRBJ1-2 and V is TRBV5-4; 10 nucleotides line up with TRBD1. The CDR3 runs 14 residues. J was trimmed by 6 bases and V by 1 base; bases with no gene match: 3. Germline CDR1 and CDR2: SGHNT and YYREEE (reference sequence). CDR3 loop: CASSLRQGADGYTF. CDR3 DNA: TGTGCCAGCAGCTTGAGACAGGGGGCGGATGGCTACACCTTC.

J is TRBJ1-5 and V is TRBV27, with a weak D call TRBD1 (6 bases). Germline values: CDR1 MNHEY, CDR2 SMNVEV (reference sequence). This CDR3 is built from 16 residues. The V gene lost 3 bases and the J gene lost 1 base, with 13 bases spanning the gap. CDR3 nucleotide sequence: TGTGCCAGCAGTTTGGGCAGGGGTATGAGCAATCAGCCCCAGCATTTT. It is translated as CASSLGRGMSNQPQHF.

The gene calls are TRBV5-4 and TRBJ1-4; no clear D gene. Per germline, CDR1 SGHNT and CDR2 YYREEE (reference sequence). This CDR3 is built from 15 residues. The ends were cut back, 2 bases at V and 5 bases at J, with 13 bases in the middle. CDR3: CASSLADPLNEKLFF. CDR3 in DNA: TGTGCCAGCAGCTTAGCCGACCCTCTAAATGAAAAACTGTTTTTT.

The chain combines TRBV27 with TRBJ1-4, with 7 bases matching TRBD1. The length of the CDR3 is 17 residues. The germline V gene encodes CDR1 MNHEY and CDR2 SMNVEV (reference sequence). V lost 4 bases and J lost 3; bases outside the gene matches: 11. Written as DNA, the CDR3 is TGTGCCAGCAGTTCCCGGCTGCAGGGGGTTTCTAATGAAAAACTGTTTTTT. Translated, it gives CASSSRLQGVSNEKLFF.

The chain carries TRBV7-9 and TRBJ2-7, with D perhaps matching TRBD2 (5 bases). Trimming cost V 5 bases and J 4 bases, with 24 bases left between them. There are 17 residues in the CDR3. Germline loops: CDR1 SEHNR, CDR2 FQNEAQ (reference sequence). The DNA for the CDR3 is TGTGCCAGCAGCCCCAAGTTGGACCGCGTCCGAGGGTACGAGCAGTACTTC. It is translated as CASSPKLDRVRGYEQYF.

As regards this clone: This may be a read error, as it is one base from a much larger clone. Other DNA sequences in this sample translate to the same CDR3. This sequence joins TRBV25-1 and TRBJ2-7; no reliable D call. The germline V gene has CDR1 MGHDK and CDR2 SYGVNS. The CDR3 loop spans 11 amino acids. The germline V and J ends were trimmed by 3 bases and 1 base, with 1 base remaining between them. The CDR3 reads CASSDSYEQYF. CDR3 nucleotides: TGTGCCAGCAGTGATTCCTACGAGCAGTACTTC.

This CDR3 is CASSISSANEQFF. The DNA of the CDR3 is TGTGCCAGTAGTATCTCTAGCGCCAATGAGCAGTTCTTC. The chain couples TRBV19 to TRBJ2-1, with TRBD2 as a possible D gene (6 bases). Germline V gene sequence: CDR1 LNHDA, CDR2 SQIVND (reference sequence). The CDR3 covers 13 residues. The germline V and J ends were trimmed by 3 bases and 6 bases, with 9 bases remaining between them.